This TCR beta chain emerged from a study of blood T cell repertoires in COVID-19. Study-wide background: Whether acute or convalescent, the COVID-19 samples came from the United States, Italy and Spain. From T cells, B-cell-depleted T cells, or PBMCs came the material, which was cDNA or gDNA.

In the original workflow: Amplified reference gene primers provided the basis for estimating nucleated cell counts. Libraries were prepared by immunoSEQ multiplex PCR; TCRdb keeps only in-frame clonotypes and omits some of them. The DNA was the basis for D and trimming; V, J and clone size are from that table. Seen here are approximately 200,000 clones, 88% observed once, and the top ten hold roughly 2.5%. Trimming took 6 bases from V and 1 from J, leaving 15 bases between them. The CDR3 totals 15 residues. CDR1 SNHLY and CDR2 FYNNEI come from the germline V gene. The receptor was derived from an older woman with acute or convalescent COVID-19. V gene TRBV2 combines with J gene TRBJ2-5; D remains unclear. Sequencing used peripheral blood. The CDR3 DNA reads as TGTGCCAGCAGAGGCGGTCGGGTTGGCCAAGAGACCCAGTACTTC. Encoded protein: CASRGGRVGQETQYF. Using reference TRBV2 and TRBJ2-5 for the parts outside the CDR3, the full variable domain is EPEVTQTPSHQVTQMGQEVILRCVPISNHLYFYWYRQILGQKVEFLVSFYNNEISEKSEIFDDQFSVERPDGSNFTLKIRSTKLEDSAMYFCASRGGRVGQETQYFGPGTRLLVL.